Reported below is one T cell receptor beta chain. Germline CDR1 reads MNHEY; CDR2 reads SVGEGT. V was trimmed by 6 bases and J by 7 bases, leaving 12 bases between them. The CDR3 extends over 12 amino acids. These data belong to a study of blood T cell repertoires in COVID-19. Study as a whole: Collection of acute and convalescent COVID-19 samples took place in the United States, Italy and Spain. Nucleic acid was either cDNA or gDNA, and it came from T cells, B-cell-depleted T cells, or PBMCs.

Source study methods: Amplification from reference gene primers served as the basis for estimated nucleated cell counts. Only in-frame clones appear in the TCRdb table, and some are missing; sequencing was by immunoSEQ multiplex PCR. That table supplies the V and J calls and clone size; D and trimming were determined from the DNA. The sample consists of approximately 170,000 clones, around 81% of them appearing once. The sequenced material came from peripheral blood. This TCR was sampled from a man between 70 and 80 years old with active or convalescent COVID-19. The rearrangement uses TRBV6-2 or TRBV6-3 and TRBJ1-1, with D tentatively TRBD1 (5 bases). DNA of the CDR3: TGTGCCAGCAGCCAAACGGGGGGTGAAGCTTTCTTT. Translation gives CASSQTGGEAFF.